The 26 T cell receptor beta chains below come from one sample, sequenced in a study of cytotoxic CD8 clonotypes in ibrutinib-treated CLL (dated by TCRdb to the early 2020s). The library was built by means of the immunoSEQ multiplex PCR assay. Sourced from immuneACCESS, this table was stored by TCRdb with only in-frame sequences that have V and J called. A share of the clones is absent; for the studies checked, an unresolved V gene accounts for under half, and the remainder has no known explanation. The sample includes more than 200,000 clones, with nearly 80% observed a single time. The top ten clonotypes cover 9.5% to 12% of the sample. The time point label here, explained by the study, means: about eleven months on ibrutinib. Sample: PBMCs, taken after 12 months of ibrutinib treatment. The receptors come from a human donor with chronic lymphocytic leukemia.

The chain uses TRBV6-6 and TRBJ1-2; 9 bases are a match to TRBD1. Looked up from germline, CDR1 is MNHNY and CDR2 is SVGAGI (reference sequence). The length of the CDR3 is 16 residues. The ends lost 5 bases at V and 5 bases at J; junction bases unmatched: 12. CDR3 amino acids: CASSLRPGTGPYGYTF. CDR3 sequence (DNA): TGTGCCAGCAGTCTCCGACCCGGGACAGGGCCGTATGGCTACACCTTC.

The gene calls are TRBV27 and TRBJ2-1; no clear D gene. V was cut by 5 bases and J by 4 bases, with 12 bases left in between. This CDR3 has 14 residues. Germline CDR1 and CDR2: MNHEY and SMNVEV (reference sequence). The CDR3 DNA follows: TGTGCCAGCAGTAACTTGGACGGATACAATGAGCAGTTCTTC. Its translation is CASSNLDGYNEQFF.

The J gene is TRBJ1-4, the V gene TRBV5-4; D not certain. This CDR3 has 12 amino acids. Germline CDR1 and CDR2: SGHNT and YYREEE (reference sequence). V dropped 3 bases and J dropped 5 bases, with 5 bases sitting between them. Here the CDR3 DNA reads TGTGCCAGCAGCTCGCAGAATGAAAAACTGTTTTTT. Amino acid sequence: CASSSQNEKLFF.

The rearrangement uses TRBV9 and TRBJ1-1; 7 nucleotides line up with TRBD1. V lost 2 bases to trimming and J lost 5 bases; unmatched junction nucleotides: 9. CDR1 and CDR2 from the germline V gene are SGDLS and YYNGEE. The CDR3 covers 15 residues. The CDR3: CASSVTGAARTEAFF. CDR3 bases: TGTGCCAGCAGCGTTACAGGGGCTGCGAGGACTGAAGCTTTCTTT.

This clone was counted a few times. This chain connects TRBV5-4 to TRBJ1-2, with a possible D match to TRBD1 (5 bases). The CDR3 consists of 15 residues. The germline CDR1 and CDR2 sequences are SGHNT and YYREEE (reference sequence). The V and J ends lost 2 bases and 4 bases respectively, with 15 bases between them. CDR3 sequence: CASSFERQPGYGYTF. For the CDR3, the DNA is TGTGCCAGCAGCTTTGAGAGACAGCCAGGCTATGGCTACACCTTC.

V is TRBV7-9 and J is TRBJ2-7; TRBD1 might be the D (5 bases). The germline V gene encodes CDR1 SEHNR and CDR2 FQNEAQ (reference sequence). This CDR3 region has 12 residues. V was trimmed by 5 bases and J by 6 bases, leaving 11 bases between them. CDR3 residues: CASSQRRGEQYF. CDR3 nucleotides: TGTGCCAGCAGCCAGAGAAGGGGCGAGCAGTACTTC.

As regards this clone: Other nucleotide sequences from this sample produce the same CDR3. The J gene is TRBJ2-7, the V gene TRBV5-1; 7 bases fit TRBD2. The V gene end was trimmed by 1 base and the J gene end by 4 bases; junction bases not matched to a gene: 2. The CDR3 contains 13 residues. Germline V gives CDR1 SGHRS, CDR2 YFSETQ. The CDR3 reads CASSLQGGYEQYF. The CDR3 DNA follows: TGCGCCAGCAGCTTGCAGGGAGGGTACGAGCAGTACTTC.

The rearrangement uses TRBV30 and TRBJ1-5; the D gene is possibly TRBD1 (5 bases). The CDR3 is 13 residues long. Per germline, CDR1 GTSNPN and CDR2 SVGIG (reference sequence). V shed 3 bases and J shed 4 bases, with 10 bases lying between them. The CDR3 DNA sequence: TGTGCCTGGAGCTCGGGGGGAAATCAGCCCCAGCATTTT. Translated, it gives CAWSSGGNQPQHF.

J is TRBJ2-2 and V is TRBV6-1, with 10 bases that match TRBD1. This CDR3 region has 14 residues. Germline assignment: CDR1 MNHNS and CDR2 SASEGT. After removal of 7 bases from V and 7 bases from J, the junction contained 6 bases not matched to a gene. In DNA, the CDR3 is TGTGCCAGCACCCGGACAGGGGGTGACGGGGAGCTGTTTTTT. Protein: CASTRTGGDGELFF.

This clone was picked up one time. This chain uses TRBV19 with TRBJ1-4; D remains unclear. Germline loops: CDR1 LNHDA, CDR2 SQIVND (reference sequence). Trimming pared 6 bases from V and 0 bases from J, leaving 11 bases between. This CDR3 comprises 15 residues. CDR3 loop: CASRTGGSTNEKLFF. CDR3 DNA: TGTGCCAGTAGAACCGGAGGGTCAACTAATGAAAAACTGTTTTTT.

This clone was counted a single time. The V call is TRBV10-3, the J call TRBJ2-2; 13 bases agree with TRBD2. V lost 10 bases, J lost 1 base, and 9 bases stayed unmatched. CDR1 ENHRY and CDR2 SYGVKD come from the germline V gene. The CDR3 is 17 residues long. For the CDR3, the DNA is TGTGCCACCCGCGGACTAGCGGGAGTTCAGAACACCGGGGAGCTGTTTTTT. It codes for CATRGLAGVQNTGELFF.

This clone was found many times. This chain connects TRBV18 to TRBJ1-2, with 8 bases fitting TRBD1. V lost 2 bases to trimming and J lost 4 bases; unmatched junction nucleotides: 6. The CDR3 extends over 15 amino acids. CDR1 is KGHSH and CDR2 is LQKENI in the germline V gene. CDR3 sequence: CASSPTARGPYGYTF. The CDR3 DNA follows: TGTGCCAGCTCACCAACAGCCAGGGGGCCCTATGGCTACACCTTC.

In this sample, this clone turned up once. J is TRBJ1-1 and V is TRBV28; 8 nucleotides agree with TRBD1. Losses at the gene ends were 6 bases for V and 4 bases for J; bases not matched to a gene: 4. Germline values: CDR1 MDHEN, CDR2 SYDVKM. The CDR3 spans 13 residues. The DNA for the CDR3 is TGTGCCAGCAGCTTCGGACAGGGCACTGAAGCTTTCTTT. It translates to CASSFGQGTEAFF.

The CDR3 DNA sequence: TGCAGCGTTTTTTACAGTTTCTATGGCTACACCTTC. It encodes CSVFYSFYGYTF. V usage is TRBV29-1 and J usage is TRBJ1-2; D is uncertain. The CDR3 contains 12 residues. Germline V lookup: CDR1 SQVTM, CDR2 ANQGSEA. Trimming cost V 5 bases and J 4 bases, with 11 bases left between them. The full variable domain, with the rest looked up from reference TRBV29-1 and TRBJ1-2, is SAVISQKPSRDICQRGTSLTIQCQVDSQVTMMFWYRQQPGQSLTLIATANQGSEATYESGFVIDKFPISRPNLTFSTLTVSNMSPEDSSIYLCSVFYSFYGYTFGSGTRLTVV.

CDR3 amino acids: CASSQDGLRGYYGYTF. CDR3 DNA: TGCGCCAGCAGCCAAGATGGGCTCAGGGGGTACTATGGCTACACCTTC. The chain carries TRBV4-1 and TRBJ1-2; 7 nucleotides align to TRBD1. The CDR3 loop spans 16 amino acids. V trimming: 0 bases; J trimming: 3 bases; junction bases outside the gene matches: 7. From germline, CDR1 is MGHRA and CDR2 YSYEKL.

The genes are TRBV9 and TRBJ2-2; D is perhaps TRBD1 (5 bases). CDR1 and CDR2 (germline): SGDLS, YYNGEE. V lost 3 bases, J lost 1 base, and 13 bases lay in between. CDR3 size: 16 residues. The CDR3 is CASSEGPQLNTGELFF. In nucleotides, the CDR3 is TGTGCCAGCAGCGAGGGGCCCCAGTTGAACACCGGGGAGCTGTTTTTT.

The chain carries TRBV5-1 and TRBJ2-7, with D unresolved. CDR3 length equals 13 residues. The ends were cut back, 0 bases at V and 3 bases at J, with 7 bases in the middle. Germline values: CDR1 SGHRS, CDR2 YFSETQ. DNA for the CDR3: TGCGCCAGCAGCTTGGGTTTGCACTACGAGCAGTACTTC. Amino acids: CASSLGLHYEQYF.

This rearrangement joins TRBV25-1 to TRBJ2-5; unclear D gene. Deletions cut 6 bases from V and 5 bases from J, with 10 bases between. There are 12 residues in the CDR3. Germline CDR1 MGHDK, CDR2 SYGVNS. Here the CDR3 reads CASSVYDETQYF. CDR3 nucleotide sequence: TGTGCCAGCAGCGTATACGACGAGACCCAGTACTTC.

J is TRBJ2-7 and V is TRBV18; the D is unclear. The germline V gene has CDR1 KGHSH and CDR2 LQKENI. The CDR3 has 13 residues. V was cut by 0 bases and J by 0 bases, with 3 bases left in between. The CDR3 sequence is CASSPPSSYEQYF. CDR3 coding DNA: TGTGCCAGCTCACCACCCAGCTCCTACGAGCAGTACTTC.

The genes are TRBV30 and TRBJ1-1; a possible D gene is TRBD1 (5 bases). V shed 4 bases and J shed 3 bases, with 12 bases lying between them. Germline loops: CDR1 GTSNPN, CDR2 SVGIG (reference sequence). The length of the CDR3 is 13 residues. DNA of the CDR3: TGTGCCTGGAAGGGGACTGCGGACACTGAAGCTTTCTTT. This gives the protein CAWKGTADTEAFF.

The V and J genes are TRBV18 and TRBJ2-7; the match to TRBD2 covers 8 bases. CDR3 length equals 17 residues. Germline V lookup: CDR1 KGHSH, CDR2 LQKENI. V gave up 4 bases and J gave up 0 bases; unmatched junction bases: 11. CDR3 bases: TGTGCCAGCTCACGTGCGGGGGGCCTAGCAAGCTCCTACGAGCAGTACTTC. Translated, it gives CASSRAGGLASSYEQYF.

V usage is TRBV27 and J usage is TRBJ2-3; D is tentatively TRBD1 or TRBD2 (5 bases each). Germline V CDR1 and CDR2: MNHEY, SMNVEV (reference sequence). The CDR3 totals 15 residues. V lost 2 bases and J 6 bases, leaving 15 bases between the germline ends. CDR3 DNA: TGTGCCAGCAGTTTACGGACCACCTGGGGGGATACGCAGTATTTT. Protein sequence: CASSLRTTWGDTQYF.

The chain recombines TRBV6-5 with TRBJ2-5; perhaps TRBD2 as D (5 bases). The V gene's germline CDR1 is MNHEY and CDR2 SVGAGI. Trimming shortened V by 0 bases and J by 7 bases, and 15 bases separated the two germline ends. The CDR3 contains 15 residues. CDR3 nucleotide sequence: TGTGCCAGCAGTTACTCGTGGGCGGAGGCAGGGACCCAGTACTTC. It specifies CASSYSWAEAGTQYF.

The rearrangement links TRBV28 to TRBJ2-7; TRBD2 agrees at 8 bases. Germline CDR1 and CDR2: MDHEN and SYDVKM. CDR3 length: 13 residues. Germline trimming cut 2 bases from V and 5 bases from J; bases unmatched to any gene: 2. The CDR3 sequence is CASSLSGSHEQYF. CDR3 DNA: TGTGCCAGCAGTTTAAGCGGGAGCCACGAGCAGTACTTC.

CDR3: CASSLQGAPLGYTF. CDR3 coding DNA: TGTGCCAGCAGCTTACAGGGGGCCCCCCTTGGCTACACCTTC. This chain links TRBV5-4 with TRBJ1-2; 9 bases are shared with TRBD1. The CDR3 runs to 14 residues. Germline loops: CDR1 SGHNT, CDR2 YYREEE (reference sequence). V gave up 2 bases and J gave up 7 bases; unmatched junction bases: 6.

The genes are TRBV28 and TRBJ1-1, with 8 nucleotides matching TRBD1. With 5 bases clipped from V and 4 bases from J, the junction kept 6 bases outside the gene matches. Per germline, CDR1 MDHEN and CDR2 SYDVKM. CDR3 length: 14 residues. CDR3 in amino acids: CASSPFTGGTEAFF. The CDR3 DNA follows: TGTGCCAGCAGTCCGTTTACAGGGGGCACTGAAGCTTTCTTT.